This T cell receptor beta chain was sequenced in a study of shared clonotypes between healthy human individuals. Study-wide results and limits: Non-shared clonotypes displayed generation probabilities falling below those of clonotypes present in all four donors.

Clones were read by immunoSEQ multiplex PCR, and TCRdb kept only the in-frame ones, dropping some. The sample shows about 1.5 million clones, approximately 98% of them seen only once. The V gene end was trimmed by 5 bases and the J gene end by 8 bases; junction bases not matched to a gene: 16. Germline CDR1 is MNHEY and CDR2 is SMNVEV (reference sequence). This CDR3 comprises 17 residues. On this clone itself: Its antigen is not known.

Study donors comprised healthy, HIV-negative adults devoid of recent acute infection or vaccination. CD4+ cell separation produced CD45RA+ naive and CD45RA-negative memory subsets. The TCR was taken from a man aged 25-40 years in good health. The chain joins TRBV27 to TRBJ1-4; 8 bases map to TRBD1. Sequencing was performed on naive CD4+ T cells sorted from blood. The subset: CD45RA+ positively selected. The CDR3 nucleotides are TGTGCCAGCAGTCCCCTAGGAATGGGACAGGCAAGGGAAAAACTGTTTTTT. It specifies CASSPLGMGQAREKLFF. The whole variable domain, filled in from reference TRBV27 and TRBJ1-4, reads EAQVTQNPRYLITVTGKKLTVTCSQNMNHEYMSWYRQDPGLGLRQIYYSMNVEVTDKGDVPEGYKVSRKEKRNFPLILESPSPNQTSLYFCASSPLGMGQAREKLFFGSGTQLSVL.